These T cell receptor beta chains were read from a single sample in a study of blood T cell repertoires in COVID-19. Produced via immunoSEQ multiplex PCR; TCRdb's table is partial and in-frame only. Among 250,000 to 350,000 clones listed, 87% were seen once. Material: peripheral blood. The receptor set was obtained from a woman between 45 and 65 years old who had recovered from COVID-19. CDR3s include the opening cysteine and the closing phenylalanine or tryptophan. D genes are given only for firm matches.

CASSQGSSGPSYEQYF | NA | TRBV19
CASSPGGLAGVNEQFF | TRBD2 | TRBV28
CASSFGLAGTYEQYF | TRBD2 | TRBV11-2
CASSQDLAGPEQFF | NA | TRBV4-3
CASSAGLAGELFF | NA | TRBV7-8
CASSSNTGQETQYF | NA | TRBV5-1
CASRPDRRSQPQHF | NA | TRBV28
CSVEEGTGNTIYF | NA | TRBV29-1
CASSEFRSNGYTF | NA | TRBV10-1
CASSPPGDYEQYF | NA | TRBV7-2
CASSRRTGANTEAFF | TRBD1 | TRBV11-2
CASSQDLPGTYGSEAFF | NA | TRBV4-1
CASSPTTGARSGANVLTF | TRBD1 | TRBV7-9
CASSLARGYEQYF | NA | TRBV7-2
CASSQEGLFIYEQYF | NA | TRBV3-1/TRBV3-2
CASRGQGADTQYF | TRBD1 | TRBV6-5
CAWRGQDYGYTF | TRBD1 | TRBV30
CASSQEAGMDRFPDNIQYF | NA | TRBV3-1/TRBV3-2
CSVQAQGVIF | TRBD1 | TRBV29-1
CASNETATGGTEAFF | TRBD1 | TRBV7-2
CASIVDRYNTEAFF | TRBD1 | TRBV10-1
CAISAGAQETQYF | NA | TRBV10-3
CASSTGTGVGNTIYF | TRBD1 | TRBV5-4
CASSPLLAGVETQYF | TRBD2 | TRBV18
CASSSPGLDTDTQYF | TRBD2 | TRBV28
CASSARGGVSWANVLTF | NA | TRBV9
CASSLEAGRDEQFF | NA | TRBV5-1
CAISGEGGLRYEQYF | NA | TRBV10-3
CASRRQGQDTQYF | TRBD1 | TRBV6-5
CAIRGLSGGEQYF | TRBD2 | TRBV10-3
CATSNQGNTEAFF | NA | TRBV10-3
CASNGGQNQPQHF | NA | TRBV19
CASSPSGQANTEAFF | NA | TRBV9